This T cell receptor beta chain was observed in a study of blood T cell repertoires in COVID-19. Study overall: Nucleic acid was either cDNA or gDNA, and it came from T cells, B-cell-depleted T cells, or PBMCs.

Germline lookup yields CDR1 LGHDT and CDR2 YNNKEL (reference sequence). The CDR3 sequence is 16 residues long. Trimming pared 3 bases from V and 3 bases from J, leaving 16 bases between. In the original workflow: Reference gene primer amplification gave nucleated cell count estimates. Sequenced by immunoSEQ multiplex PCR; TCRdb stores in-frame clones only, minus some. From that table come the V and J calls and clone size; the DNA was used to work out D and trimming. The table records 70,000 to 90,000 clones, around nine tenths of them present only once. The gene calls are TRBV3-1 (or the pseudogene TRBV3-2) and TRBJ2-3; tentatively, D is TRBD1 (7 bases). The TCR sequence derives from a human donor in a cohort sampled during active COVID-19. The source material was peripheral blood. The CDR3: CASSQNRGGGTDTQYF. The CDR3 DNA sequence: TGTGCCAGCAGCCAGAACAGGGGTGGAGGGACAGATACGCAGTATTTT.